These T cell receptor beta chains were read from a single sample in a study of blood T cell repertoires in COVID-19. Sequenced by immunoSEQ multiplex PCR; TCRdb stores in-frame clones only, minus some. Of 120,000 to 150,000 clones detected, almost 90% appear once; the ten largest clones hold over 9.5%. The specimen was peripheral blood. The source is a man between 45 and 60 years old with active or convalescent COVID-19. CDR3s include the opening cysteine and the closing phenylalanine or tryptophan. D genes are given only for firm matches. Clone size is given for some rows only: seen once, a few or many times, or a class if the clone is expanded.

V gene	clone size	J gene	D gene	CDR3 DNA	CDR3 protein
TRBV12-5	-	TRBJ2-2	TRBD2	TGTGCTAGTGGTCCGGATTGGACTAGCTTCGGCGGGGAGCTGTTTTTT	CASGPDWTSFGGELFF
TRBV14	-	TRBJ1-3	TRBD1	TGTGCCAGCAGCCGCGACAGGGCGTACTCTGGAAACACCATATATTTT	CASSRDRAYSGNTIYF
TRBV28	-	TRBJ1-2	-	TGTGCCAGCATCCAAAGGCAGGTGGGGGGGTACTATGGCTACACCTTC	CASIQRQVGGYYGYTF
TRBV28	-	TRBJ1-3	-	TGTGCCAGCGCGGTTTCCCGCTCTGGAAACACCATATATTTT	CASAVSRSGNTIYF
TRBV29-1	once	TRBJ1-2	TRBD1	TGCAGCGTTTCCCAGGGGGACTATGGCTACACCTTC	CSVSQGDYGYTF
TRBV18	-	TRBJ2-3	-	TGTGCCAGCTCACAGGGCCACACACGGGCAGGGGCCAGCACAGATACGCAGTATTTT	CASSQGHTRAGASTDTQYF
TRBV28	-	TRBJ1-1	TRBD1	TGTGCCAGCAAAACCCTGGGACAGAAGAACACTGAAGCTTTCTTT	CASKTLGQKNTEAFF
TRBV5-1	-	TRBJ2-1	-	TGCGCCAGCAGCTTGCCTGGGAGCTCCTACAATGAGCAGTTCTTC	CASSLPGSSYNEQFF
TRBV18	-	TRBJ1-1	-	TGTGCCAGCTCACCATCCGCCTCGGGGACTGAAGCTTTCTTT	CASSPSASGTEAFF
TRBV27	-	TRBJ2-1	TRBD2	TGTGCCAGCAGTTTAAGCCAACTAGCGGGAGAAAGTGAGCAGTTCTTC	CASSLSQLAGESEQFF
TRBV7-9	-	TRBJ2-7	TRBD1	TGTGCCAGCAGCTTAGTGGGACAGGGGGCTAAAGAGCAGTACTTC	CASSLVGQGAKEQYF
TRBV7-9	-	TRBJ2-7	-	TGTGCCAGCAGCAACGACAGGAATCGCGAGCAGTACTTC	CASSNDRNREQYF
TRBV7-9	-	TRBJ1-2	TRBD1	TGTGCCAGCAGCCCCTACGTCGGACAGGGGGCTTACTATGGCTACACCTTC	CASSPYVGQGAYYGYTF
TRBV11-3	-	TRBJ2-2	TRBD2	TGTGCCAGCAGCTTAGTGACTAGCGGGAGGCTGTTTTTT	CASSLVTSGRLFF